There are many counts of the clone carrying this T cell receptor (beta chain). The antigen is unknown. The source of the sample is a study of response to subunit inactivated influenza vaccine. MiXCR was run by TCRdb on the RT-PCR reads, yielding one entry per CDR3 protein. The sample has under 550,000 distinct CDR3 sequences, around 7.9% seen once. Germline V gene data show CDR1 as MNHEY and CDR2 as SVGEGT. The V end lost 6 bases, the J end lost 0 bases, and 11 bases lay between the germline ends. CDR3 size: 14 residues. Study-wide results and caveats: Authors suggested few new T cells are recruited by each seasonal influenza vaccination.

The TCR sequence derives from a man between 50 and 69 years old who received an inactivated influenza vaccine. This sample comprised PBMCs from blood, obtained roughly 24 months after vaccination. The rearrangement links TRBV6-2 or TRBV6-3 to TRBJ1-1; D remains unclear. The CDR3 DNA is TGTGCCAGCAGCCTGGTTGCGATGAACACTGAAGCTTTCTTT. This sequence encodes CASSLVAMNTEAFF.